The sequence of this TCR beta chain was determined in a study of blood T cell repertoires in COVID-19. Profiling relied on immunoSEQ multiplex PCR, and the TCRdb table lists in-frame clones only, not all of them. The sample consists of tens of thousands of clones, about 83% of them appearing once. Trimming took 10 bases from V and 4 from J, leaving 22 bases between them. Germline loops: CDR1 LNHDA, CDR2 SQIVND (reference sequence). The CDR3 spans 16 residues. The source material was peripheral blood. The chain joins TRBV19 to TRBJ2-2; unclear D gene. This sequence was found in a woman in her fifties or sixties with COVID-19, enrolled during active disease. The CDR3 loop reads CATYFSPGGGTGELFF. Here the CDR3 DNA reads TGTGCCACTTACTTCTCGCCGGGTGGTGGCACCGGGGAGCTGTTTTTT.